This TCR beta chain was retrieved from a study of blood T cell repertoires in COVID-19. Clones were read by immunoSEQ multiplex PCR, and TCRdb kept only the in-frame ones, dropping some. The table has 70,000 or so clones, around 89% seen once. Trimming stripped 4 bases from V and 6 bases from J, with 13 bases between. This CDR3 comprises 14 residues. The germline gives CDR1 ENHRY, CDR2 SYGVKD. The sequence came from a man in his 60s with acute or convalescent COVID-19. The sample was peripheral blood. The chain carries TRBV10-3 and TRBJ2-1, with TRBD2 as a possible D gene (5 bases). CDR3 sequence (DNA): TGTGCCATCAGTGGGACGGATGCGGGCAATGAGCAGTTCTTC. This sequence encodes CAISGTDAGNEQFF.